The 20 T cell receptor beta chains reported below all come from one sample, sequenced in a study of blood T cell repertoires in COVID-19. Profiling relied on immunoSEQ multiplex PCR, and the TCRdb table lists in-frame clones only, not all of them. This repertoire shows 250,000 to 400,000 clones, about 91% found once; its top ten account for roughly 1.7%. The sequenced sample consisted of peripheral blood. The receptor source for this set is a woman aged 25 to 39 with COVID-19, enrolled during active disease.

The genes are TRBV5-1 and TRBJ1-5, with D hard to call. Germline V lookup: CDR1 SGHRS, CDR2 YFSETQ. V lost 0 bases to trimming and J lost 4 bases, with 8 bases between them. The CDR3 has 14 amino acids. The CDR3 DNA sequence: TGCGCCAGCAGCTTGGACGGAGCTAATCAGCCCCAGCATTTT. The encoded protein is CASSLDGANQPQHF.

This clone came up many times. The V gene is TRBV7-2, the J gene TRBJ2-7; D gene ambiguous. Trimming shortened V by 0 bases and J by 6 bases, and 3 bases separated the two germline ends. This CDR3 has 11 amino acids. CDR1 SGHTA and CDR2 FQGNSA come from the germline V gene. The CDR3 here is CASSLAIEQYF. The CDR3 nucleotides are TGTGCCAGCAGCTTAGCCATCGAGCAGTACTTC.

The J gene is TRBJ1-3, the V gene TRBV18; no reliable D call. Trimming took 2 bases from V and 2 from J, leaving 7 bases between them. CDR1 and CDR2 from the germline V gene are KGHSH and LQKENI. The CDR3 runs 14 residues. The DNA for the CDR3 is TGTGCCAGCTCACCAATGGCAGCTGGAAACACCATATATTTT. Protein sequence: CASSPMAAGNTIYF.

This clone was seen a handful of times. Other nucleotide sequences from this sample produce the same CDR3. The chain carries TRBV5-1 and TRBJ2-1; D is unclear. The CDR3 spans 13 residues. Germline loops: CDR1 SGHRS, CDR2 YFSETQ. Trimming removed 0 bases at V and 6 bases at J, with 7 bases between. The DNA for the CDR3 is TGCGCCAGCAGCTTGGCCTCGGGCAATGAGCAGTTCTTC. This codes for CASSLASGNEQFF.

This chain connects TRBV6-5 to TRBJ1-2; D remains unclear. The CDR3 loop spans 14 amino acids. V was pared by 6 bases and J by 6 bases, with 17 bases between. Germline V gives CDR1 MNHEY, CDR2 SVGAGI. CDR3 sequence: CASRARRPEDGYTF. For the CDR3, the DNA is TGTGCCAGCAGGGCTCGTCGCCCAGAGGATGGCTACACCTTC.

This chain uses TRBV5-6 with TRBJ2-7, with D hard to call. This CDR3 has 12 amino acids. From germline, CDR1 is SGHDT and CDR2 YYEEEE. V lost 4 bases and J lost 0, with 5 bases in between. The DNA for the CDR3 is TGTGCCAGCAGCGGCAGCTCCTACGAGCAGTACTTC. It specifies CASSGSSYEQYF.

The chain couples TRBV9 to TRBJ1-1, with D possibly matching TRBD1 (5 bases). Germline-derived CDR1 and CDR2 are SGDLS and YYNGEE. The V gene lost 0 bases and the J gene lost 3 bases, with 12 bases spanning the gap. This CDR3 has 15 residues. CDR3 amino acids: CASSVDSGSYTEAFF. The CDR3 DNA is TGTGCCAGCAGCGTAGATTCAGGGTCGTACACTGAAGCTTTCTTT.

The CDR3 region is CASSMIALNSYNEQFF. As DNA, the CDR3 is TGTGCCAGTAGTATGATAGCGCTTAACTCCTACAATGAGCAGTTCTTC. The chain carries TRBV19 and TRBJ2-1, with D possibly being TRBD2 (5 bases). V lost 3 bases to trimming and J lost 0 bases, with 12 bases between them. The CDR3 length is 16 residues. Germline V CDR1 and CDR2: LNHDA, SQIVND (reference sequence).

This sequence joins TRBV4-1 and TRBJ1-4; a weak D match, TRBD1 (5 bases). CDR3 length: 15 amino acids. Germline V gene data show CDR1 as MGHRA and CDR2 as YSYEKL. V was pared by 5 bases and J by 5 bases, with 15 bases between. The CDR3 sequence is CASSFEYRSNEKLFF. The CDR3 nucleotides read TGCGCCAGCAGCTTTGAATACAGGTCAAATGAAAAACTGTTTTTT.

The chain carries TRBV9 and TRBJ2-2; TRBD1 agrees at 7 bases. Germline values: CDR1 SGDLS, CDR2 YYNGEE. Unmatched junction bases numbered 12, after V lost 7 bases and J lost 0 bases. This CDR3 comprises 17 residues. As DNA, the CDR3 is TGTGCCAGCGGGTCCCGTCCGGGACAGACGAACACCGGGGAGCTGTTTTTT. It specifies CASGSRPGQTNTGELFF.

The chain has TRBV24-1 and TRBJ2-3; 8 bases match TRBD2. The J segment lost 2 bases and the V segment lost 3 bases, leaving 6 bases of the junction unmatched. CDR3 size: 16 residues. In germline, CDR1 is KGHDR, CDR2 SFDVKD. CDR3 DNA sequence: TGTGCCACCAGTGATCCGGGACTAGATTACACAGATACGCAGTATTTT. Translation: CATSDPGLDYTDTQYF.

The V call is TRBV28, the J call TRBJ1-1, with 8 bases fitting TRBD1. This CDR3 region has 14 residues. V lost 6 bases to trimming and J lost 5 bases; unmatched junction nucleotides: 8. Germline assignment: CDR1 MDHEN and CDR2 SYDVKM. The CDR3 bases are TGTGCCAGCAGAGAACAGGGGGGGAGGACTGAAGCTTTCTTT. Translated: CASREQGGRTEAFF.

This chain connects TRBV6-5 to TRBJ2-7, with TRBD2 matching over 11 bases. The V and J ends lost 6 bases and 0 bases, in that order; junction bases with no gene match: 4. CDR1 and CDR2 from the germline V gene are MNHEY and SVGAGI. The CDR3 extends over 15 amino acids. DNA for the CDR3: TGTGCCAGCAGCACTAGCGGGGGTAGCTCCTACGAGCAGTACTTC. It translates to CASSTSGGSSYEQYF.

The V call is TRBV7-9, the J call TRBJ1-2; weak D call: TRBD1 (5 bases). The CDR3 totals 14 residues. Germline assignment: CDR1 SEHNR and CDR2 FQNEAQ (reference sequence). V shed 3 bases and J shed 3 bases, with 11 bases lying between them. DNA for the CDR3: TGTGCCAGCAGCTTGTTCAGACAGTACTATGGCTACACCTTC. The encoded protein is CASSLFRQYYGYTF.

This clone was counted a single time. This chain uses TRBV11-2 with TRBJ1-1; D is uncertain. The CDR3 spans 14 residues. From germline, CDR1 is SGHAT and CDR2 FQNNGV. V lost 5 bases, J lost 1 base, and 11 bases lay in between. CDR3 residues: CASSVSGENTEAFF. In nucleotides, the CDR3 is TGTGCCAGCAGCGTATCCGGGGAGAACACTGAAGCTTTCTTT.

This chain joins TRBV18 and TRBJ1-2, with D uncertain. V was shortened by 2 bases and J by 8 bases, with 9 bases between the two germline ends. Germline values: CDR1 KGHSH, CDR2 LQKENI. CDR3 length: 12 residues. The CDR3 loop reads CASSPSQLGYTF. CDR3 nucleotide sequence: TGTGCCAGCTCACCATCACAGTTAGGCTACACCTTC.

The J gene is TRBJ2-7, the V gene TRBV10-3, with D possibly being TRBD1 (6 bases). The CDR3 sequence is 13 residues long. With 7 bases removed from V and 2 bases from J, the gap between germline ends came to 12 bases. The germline CDR1 and CDR2 sequences are ENHRY and SYGVKD. The CDR3 loop reads CAIKGDTTYEQYF. The CDR3 DNA reads TGTGCCATCAAAGGGGACACTACCTACGAGCAGTACTTC.

V gene TRBV30 combines with J gene TRBJ1-4; D is uncertain. CDR1 is GTSNPN, CDR2 SVGIG, per germline (reference sequence). The CDR3 length is 13 residues. V shed 0 bases and J shed 4 bases, with 6 bases lying between them. In nucleotides, the CDR3 is TGTGCCTGGAGTGTCAACTTTAATGAAAAACTGTTTTTT. Protein product: CAWSVNFNEKLFF.

The chain combines TRBV5-4 with TRBJ2-3, with a weak D call TRBD2 (6 bases). The germline V and J ends were trimmed by 4 bases and 1 base, with 16 bases remaining between them. This CDR3 is 16 amino acids long. The germline gives CDR1 SGHNT, CDR2 YYREEE (reference sequence). This CDR3 is CASSPPGRRRTDTQYF. CDR3 coding DNA: TGTGCCAGCAGCCCGCCTGGGAGGCGCCGCACAGATACGCAGTATTTT.

V usage is TRBV14 and J usage is TRBJ2-6, with D possibly being TRBD1 (5 bases). Trimming cost V 1 base and J 1 base, with 8 bases left between them. The V gene's germline CDR1 is SGHDN and CDR2 FVKESK. CDR3 length: 16 residues. The CDR3 nucleotides read TGTGCCAGCAGCCAAGCGCAGGGTTCTGGGGCCAACGTCCTGACTTTC. This translates into CASSQAQGSGANVLTF.